This paragraph reports one TCR beta chain. The antigen remains unidentified. This sample was taken from a study of T cells and Merkel cell carcinoma outcomes. Sequencing used immunoSEQ multiplex PCR; TCRdb keeps in-frame clones, though not all of them. Altogether over 15,000 clones are present, around 87% being singletons, with the ten largest covering 7.9%. General study findings and limits: Merkel cell carcinoma outcomes were reportedly predicted by repertoire and T-cell density.

Germline CDR1 reads SQVTM; CDR2 reads ANQGSEA. The V and J ends lost 5 bases and 0 bases, in that order; junction bases with no gene match: 3. The length of the CDR3 is 13 residues. V usage is TRBV29-1 and J usage is TRBJ2-7, with 8 bases matching TRBD1. Sequencing used tumor tissue from Merkel cell carcinoma. This TCR was recovered from a human donor with Merkel cell carcinoma. The CDR3 sequence is CSVPGQASYEQYF. DNA of the CDR3: TGCAGCGTTCCGGGACAGGCCTCCTACGAGCAGTACTTC.